Listed here are 3 T cell receptor beta chains from one sample, sequenced in a study of glioma-infiltrating T cells after dendritic cell vaccination. Sequencing was performed with immunoSEQ multiplex PCR; in TCRdb, only in-frame clones are kept and a portion is missing. The sample includes over 75,000 clones, more than 80% of them seen just once. The time point denotes: after dendritic cell vaccination, including at tumor progression/relapse. The source was blood, collected after dendritic cell vaccination. These receptor sequences come from a human donor with glioblastoma.

V and J are TRBV2 and TRBJ2-1, with 7 bases fitting TRBD1. The CDR3 is 15 amino acids. CDR1 and CDR2 from the germline V gene are SNHLY and FYNNEI. J was trimmed by 6 bases and V by 8 bases; bases with no gene match: 13. CDR3 protein: CASLSSGTESNEQFF. The CDR3 DNA reads as TGTGCCAGCTTGAGTTCCGGGACAGAGAGCAATGAGCAGTTCTTC.

This chain uses TRBV6-1 with TRBJ2-5, with 8 bases identical to TRBD2. Germline CDR1 and CDR2: MNHNS and SASEGT. The CDR3 runs to 13 residues. Trimming removed 6 bases from V and 7 bases from J; junction bases left unmatched: 7. Here the CDR3 DNA reads TGTGCCAGCAGCGGGGGGGCCCGGGCGACCCAGTACTTC. As protein: CASSGGARATQYF.

This clone is a singleton in its sample. Here the CDR3 reads CASSGGLAGGTNEQFF. Here the CDR3 DNA reads TGTGCCAGCAGTGGGGGACTAGCGGGGGGGACGAATGAGCAGTTCTTC. The V gene is TRBV6-1, the J gene TRBJ2-1, with 16 bases lining up with TRBD2. V lost 4 bases, J lost 7 bases, and 4 bases stayed unmatched. Germline V CDR1 and CDR2: MNHNS, SASEGT. This CDR3 is 16 amino acids long.